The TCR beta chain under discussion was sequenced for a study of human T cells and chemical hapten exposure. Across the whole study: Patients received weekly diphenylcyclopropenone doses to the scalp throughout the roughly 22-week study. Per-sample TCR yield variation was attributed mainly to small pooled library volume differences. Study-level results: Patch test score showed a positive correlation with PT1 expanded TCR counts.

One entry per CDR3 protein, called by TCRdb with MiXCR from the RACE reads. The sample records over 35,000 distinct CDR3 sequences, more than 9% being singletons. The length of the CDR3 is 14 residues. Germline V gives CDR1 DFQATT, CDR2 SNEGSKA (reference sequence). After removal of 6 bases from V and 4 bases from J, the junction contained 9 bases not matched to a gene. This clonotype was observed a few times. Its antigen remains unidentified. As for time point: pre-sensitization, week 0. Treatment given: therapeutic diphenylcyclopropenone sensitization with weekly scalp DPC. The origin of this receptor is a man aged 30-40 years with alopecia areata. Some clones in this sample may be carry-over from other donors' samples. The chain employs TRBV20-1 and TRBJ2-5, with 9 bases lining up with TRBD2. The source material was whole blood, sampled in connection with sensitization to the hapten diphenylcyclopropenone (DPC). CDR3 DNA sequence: TGCAGTGCGTGGTTTAGCGGGAGAGGAGAGACCCAGTACTTC. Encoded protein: CSAWFSGRGETQYF.